These 8 T cell receptor beta chains were sequenced from one sample in a study of T cells in women clearing cervical HPV infection. Clones were read by immunoSEQ multiplex PCR, and TCRdb kept only the in-frame ones, dropping some. Its table lists 35,000 to 45,000 clones. Material for sequencing was blood buffy coat. The receptors originated from a woman between 18 and 69 years old with a cervical HPV16 infection that either progressed to CIN3+ or cleared (not recorded which).

To note about this clone: The read finishes 3 residues shy of the CDR3 end, and the germline J gene is used to complete it. The rearrangement joins TRBV5-1 to TRBJ2-2; no reliable D call. This CDR3 comprises 13 residues. Looked up from germline, CDR1 is SGHRS and CDR2 is YFSETQ. With 2 bases removed from V and 6 bases from J, the gap between germline ends came to 8 bases. The CDR3 reads CASSFDWPGELFF. CDR3 DNA, as far as it was read: TGCGCCAGCAGCTTCGATTGGCCCGGGGAG.

Of note for this clone: With the read ending 3 residues before the CDR3 end, the germline J gene is used to fill in that end. This chain uses TRBV20-1 with TRBJ2-1, with 9 bases identical to TRBD2. There are 15 residues in the CDR3. CDR1 is DFQATT, CDR2 SNEGSKA, per germline (reference sequence). Unmatched junction bases numbered 8, after V lost 1 base and J lost 7 bases. Incomplete CDR3 DNA: TGCAGTGCTAGAGTAAGGCTAGCGGGAAAGAATGAG. It yields the protein CSARVRLAGKNE. The CDR3 reads in full as CSARVRLAGKNEQFF.

About this clone: Germline and junction disagree at one end, which may indicate a read error. Read sequence stops 3 residues before the CDR3 end, and the germline J gene provides the missing end. The sample carries other DNA sequences with the same CDR3. V and J are TRBV18 and TRBJ1-3, with D uncertain. This CDR3 contains 16 residues. The germline CDR1 and CDR2 sequences are KGHSH and LQKENI. Incomplete CDR3 DNA: TGTGCCAGCTCGTATGCGGGAGGAGGTTCGGGAAACACA. This translates into CASSYAGGGSGNT. The CDR3 in its entirety is CASSYAGGGSGNTIYF.

Worth noting for this clone: The CDR3 goes on 3 residues after the read ends, and that part is filled in from the germline J gene. The chain combines TRBV5-1 with TRBJ1-3; maybe TRBD1 (6 bases). Trimming cost V 0 bases and J 3 bases, with 13 bases left between them. From germline, CDR1 is SGHRS and CDR2 YFSETQ. This CDR3 contains 16 residues. CDR3 DNA, as far as it was read: TGCGCCAGCAGCTTGGTAGGGACAACCGGTGGAAACACC. This codes for CASSLVGTTGGNT. In full, the CDR3 is CASSLVGTTGGNTIYF.

Comment on this clone: The read gets to within 3 residues of the CDR3 end, and the germline J gene fills in the rest. The chain uses TRBV6-2 or TRBV6-3 and TRBJ1-2, with unresolved D. The CDR3 loop spans 16 amino acids. Germline V gene data show CDR1 as MNHEY and CDR2 as SVGEGT. The CDR3 bases that were read are TGTGCCAGCAGACAACTAGCGCTGAGCTCCTACAATGAC. It specifies CASRQLALSSYND. The CDR3, in full, reads CASRQLALSSYNDYTF.

In the case of this clone: The read falls 3 residues short of the CDR3 end, and the missing part is taken from the germline J gene. The gene calls are TRBV3-1 (or the pseudogene TRBV3-2) and TRBJ2-7; D is unresolved. Trimming stripped 3 bases from V and 4 bases from J, with 10 bases between. Germline values: CDR1 LGHDT, CDR2 YNNKEL (reference sequence). The CDR3 covers 13 residues. CDR3 in amino acids: CASSHTPRYEQYF. The DNA read from the CDR3 is TGTGCCAGCAGCCACACCCCCCGGTACGAG.

The CDR3 here is CSVEGGGANEAFF. The sequenced CDR3 bases are TGCAGCGTTGAGGGGGGAGGGGCTAATGAA. This chain uses TRBV29-1 with TRBJ1-1; D may be TRBD1 (5 bases). The CDR3 end lies 3 residues beyond the end of the read and is filled in from the germline J gene. Trimming took 3 bases from V and 7 from J, leaving 15 bases between them. The CDR3 totals 13 residues. CDR1 and CDR2 (germline): SQVTM, ANQGSEA.

The DNA read from the CDR3 is TGCAGTGCCCAGGCGAGCGGGAGATCTTCCGAG. Its protein is CSAQASGRSSE. The whole CDR3 sequence is CSAQASGRSSEQYF. V and J are TRBV20-1 and TRBJ2-7; 8 bases agree with TRBD2. The read finishes 3 residues shy of the CDR3 end, and the germline J gene is used to complete it. J gave up 6 bases and V 6 bases, and 13 bases lay outside the gene matches. The CDR3 spans 14 residues. CDR1 and CDR2 from the germline V gene are DFQATT and SNEGSKA (reference sequence).